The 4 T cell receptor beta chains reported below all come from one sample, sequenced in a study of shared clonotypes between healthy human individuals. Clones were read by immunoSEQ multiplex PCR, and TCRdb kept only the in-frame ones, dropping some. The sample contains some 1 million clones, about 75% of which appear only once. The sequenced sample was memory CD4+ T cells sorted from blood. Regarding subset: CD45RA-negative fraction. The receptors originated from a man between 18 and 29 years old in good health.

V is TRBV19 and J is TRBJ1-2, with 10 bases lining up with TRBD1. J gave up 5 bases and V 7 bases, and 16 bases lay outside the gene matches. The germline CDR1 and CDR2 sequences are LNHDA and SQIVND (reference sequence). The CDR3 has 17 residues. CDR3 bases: TGTGCCAGTACCCCCAGGGCGACAGGGGGCTTGAGGTATGGCTACACCTTC. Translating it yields CASTPRATGGLRYGYTF.

The CDR3 DNA sequence: TGTGCCAGCCTGGGAGCGTCTGGGGCCAACGTCCTGACTTTC. Translated, it gives CASLGASGANVLTF. The genes are TRBV6-5 and TRBJ2-6; D perhaps matches TRBD2 (5 bases). Per the germline V gene, CDR1 is MNHEY and CDR2 is SVGAGI. The V gene lost 8 bases and the J gene lost 1 base, with 9 bases spanning the gap. This CDR3 has 14 amino acids.

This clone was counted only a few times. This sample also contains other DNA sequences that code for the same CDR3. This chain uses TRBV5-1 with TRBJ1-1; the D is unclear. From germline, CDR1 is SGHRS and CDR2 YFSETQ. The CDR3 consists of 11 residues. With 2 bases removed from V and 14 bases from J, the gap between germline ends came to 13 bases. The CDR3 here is CASSLGQEAFF. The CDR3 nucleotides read TGCGCCAGCAGCTTAGGGCAGGAGGCCTTCTTT.

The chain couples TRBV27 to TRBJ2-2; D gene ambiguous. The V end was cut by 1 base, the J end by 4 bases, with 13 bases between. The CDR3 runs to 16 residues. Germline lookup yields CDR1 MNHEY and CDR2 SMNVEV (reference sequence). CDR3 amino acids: CASSLLGWVGTGELFF. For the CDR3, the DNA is TGTGCCAGCAGTTTATTGGGTTGGGTGGGCACCGGGGAGCTGTTTTTT.